This T cell receptor (beta chain) was sequenced in a study of OX40 agonist ivuxolimab in advanced cancers. Across the whole study: The eligibility criteria allowed prior anti-PD-1, anti-PD-L1 or anti-CTLA-4 therapy, and 30% to 40% had some.

Sequenced by immunoSEQ multiplex PCR; TCRdb stores in-frame clones only, minus some. The data show 65,000 or so clones, roughly 84% seen once. Germline CDR1 reads SQVTM; CDR2 reads ANQGSEA. The CDR3 length is 12 residues. The sample holds one count of this clone. Sequencing was performed on CD4+ or CD8+ T cells sorted from blood, taken in a trial of the OX40 agonist ivuxolimab. The TCR was taken from an adult with an advanced solid tumor such as melanoma, head and neck, liver or kidney cancer. The rearrangement joins TRBV29-1 to TRBJ2-3; D call uncertain. The CDR3, as DNA: TGCAGTCCTCCCGGCCGCACAGATACGCAGTATTTT. It is translated as CSPPGRTDTQYF.